This TCR beta chain was identified in a study of CXCR3-negative and CXCR3-positive naive CD8 T cells. Study-wide points: When CXCR3-positive naive cells were set against CXCR3-negative naive cells, the former had more hydrophobic TRB CDR3s. Diversity proved comparably high across both naive subsets and much lower in memory CD8+ cells. Similar TRBV-TRBJ usage characterized naive CXCR3-negative and CXCR3-positive cells; memory cells differed.

This CDR3 contains 14 residues. Germline lookup yields CDR1 MNHEY and CDR2 SVGAGI. Among CD8+ T cells, naive ones were CD45RO-CCR7+CD27+CD95-. Concerning this clonotype itself: What it binds is not known.

The study made its TRB cDNA libraries by 5' RACE, adding UMI labels. TCRdb reprocessed the 5' RACE reads and stores each CDR3 protein as one record, lacking DNA. In total, the table holds over 8,000 distinct CDR3 sequences. The source is a human donor in good health. Some clones in this sample may be carry-over from other donors' samples. This rearrangement joins TRBV6-5 to TRBJ2-7; as DNA is missing, the TRBD2 call by TCRdb cannot be tested. Source material: naive CXCR3- CD8+ T cells from blood. Subset here: CD45RO-CCR7+CD27+CD95- naive CD8+ T cells lacking CXCR3 (TNR3-). This chain's CDR3 is CASSHTSGTDEQYF.